This T cell receptor beta chain was recovered during a study of cytomegalovirus exposure and HLA in healthy donors. Overall study results and limits: TCR beta V- and J-gene trimming, according to a later analysis, was linked to a missense DCLRE1C variant. Analysis performed later found more than 15,000 TCR beta sequences associated with HLA alleles at 0.05 false discovery rate. The records held CMV serostatus as the only immune exposure information.

The junction had 7 bases not matched to a gene; V was cut back by 3 bases and J by 6 bases. The CDR3 has 15 amino acids. CDR1 and CDR2 (germline): SGDLS, YYNGEE. Primers: 60 Vbeta forward and 13 Jbeta reverse. The repertoire was sequenced with immunoSEQ multiplex PCR; TCRdb's copy has only in-frame clones and lacks some. Among more than 110,000 clones listed, roughly 80% were seen once. With respect to this clone: Its target is unknown.

The source material was PBMCs. This TCR derives from a male donor in good health and CMV-seronegative. The rearrangement joins TRBV9 to TRBJ2-1; 9 nucleotides line up with TRBD1. This CDR3 is CASSGTGTGRNEQFF. The CDR3 bases are TGTGCCAGCAGCGGGACCGGGACAGGGCGCAATGAGCAGTTCTTC.